A single sample gave rise to the 22 T cell receptor beta chains below, sequenced in a study of blood T cell repertoires in COVID-19. Some clones are missing from TCRdb's copy, which holds only in-frame ones; the method was immunoSEQ multiplex PCR. The table has roughly 290,000 clones, around 82% seen once. The sample taken for sequencing was peripheral blood. Receptors originate from a person between 65 and 79 years old with COVID-19, enrolled during active disease.

The count of this clone is one. The chain joins TRBV5-1 to TRBJ1-2, with a possible D match to TRBD1 (6 bases). CDR1 and CDR2 (germline): SGHRS, YFSETQ. CDR3 length: 15 amino acids. The ends were cut back, 5 bases at V and 3 bases at J, with 17 bases in the middle. CDR3 sequence (DNA): TGCGCCAGCAGGAACACCGGGACATCGGACTATGGCTACACCTTC. It encodes CASRNTGTSDYGYTF. Looking up the rest from reference TRBV5-1 and TRBJ1-2 gives the full variable domain: KAGVTQTPRYLIKTRGQQVTLSCSPISGHRSVSWYQQTPGQGLQFLFEYFSETQRNKGNFPGRFSGRQFSNSRSEMNVSTLELGDSALYLCASRNTGTSDYGYTFGSGTRLTVV.

The V call is TRBV28, the J call TRBJ2-7, with 8 positions matching TRBD2. Germline V gene sequence: CDR1 MDHEN, CDR2 SYDVKM. The CDR3 extends over 16 amino acids. The J segment lost 8 bases and the V segment lost 8 bases, leaving 20 bases of the junction unmatched. DNA of the CDR3: TGTGCCAGCCCCCCAGCCGGTCTAGCGGGCGTAGGACAGCAGTACTTC. It yields the protein CASPPAGLAGVGQQYF.

In its sample, this clone was seen a few times. The chain combines TRBV28 with TRBJ1-4; no clear D. This CDR3 comprises 13 residues. Germline-derived CDR1 and CDR2 are MDHEN and SYDVKM. V lost 5 bases and J 6 bases, leaving 10 bases between the germline ends. CDR3 coding DNA: TGTGCCAGCAGTCTCCCGGGTTATGAAAAACTGTTTTTT. Its protein product is CASSLPGYEKLFF.

This chain connects TRBV29-1 to TRBJ2-1; 9 nucleotides match TRBD2. The CDR3 extends over 13 amino acids. Trimming cost V 7 bases and J 8 bases; bases outside gene matches: 9. CDR1 and CDR2 (germline): SQVTM, ANQGSEA. CDR3 DNA sequence: TGCAGCGCAACTCTAGCGGGGTGGGATGAGCAGTTCTTC. It is translated as CSATLAGWDEQFF.

V gene TRBV6-2 or TRBV6-3 combines with J gene TRBJ2-7, with a weak D call TRBD2 (6 bases). V lost 3 bases to trimming and J lost 4 bases, with 16 bases between them. The CDR3 loop spans 15 amino acids. Germline V CDR1 and CDR2: MNHEY, SVGEGT. In DNA form, the CDR3 reads TGTGCCAGCAGTTATCCCCTAGCGTCTAGGTACGAGCAGTACTTC. It encodes CASSYPLASRYEQYF.

The chain joins TRBV20-1 to TRBJ1-2; D is unclear. The CDR3 is made up of 11 amino acids. Germline V gene lookup returns CDR1 DFQATT and CDR2 SNEGSKA (reference sequence). Here the CDR3 DNA reads TGCAGGGGGAATGCGGGATTGGGCTACACCTTC. It yields the protein CRGNAGLGYTF.

This clone showed up just once. The V gene is TRBV28, the J gene TRBJ1-4; 8 bases line up with TRBD1. Per the germline V gene, CDR1 is MDHEN and CDR2 is SYDVKM. This CDR3 has 17 amino acids. V trimming: 5 bases; J trimming: 0 bases; junction bases outside the gene matches: 8. In nucleotides, the CDR3 is TGTGCCAGCAGTATTTTCAGGGGGCTTGCAACTAATGAAAAACTGTTTTTT. The encoded protein is CASSIFRGLATNEKLFF.

V is TRBV5-1 and J is TRBJ2-3, with 9 bases identical to TRBD1. V shed 5 bases, J shed 3 bases, and the junction held 10 bases outside the gene matches. Per the germline V gene, CDR1 is SGHRS and CDR2 is YFSETQ. CDR3 length equals 16 residues. The CDR3 loop is CASRLSTGGATDTQYF. The CDR3 DNA is TGCGCCAGCAGACTATCAACAGGGGGCGCGACAGATACGCAGTATTTT. Using reference TRBV5-1 and TRBJ2-3 for the parts outside the CDR3, the full variable domain is KAGVTQTPRYLIKTRGQQVTLSCSPISGHRSVSWYQQTPGQGLQFLFEYFSETQRNKGNFPGRFSGRQFSNSRSEMNVSTLELGDSALYLCASRLSTGGATDTQYFGPGTRLTVL.

The V call is TRBV19, the J call TRBJ1-4; D possibly corresponds to TRBD1 (6 bases). Germline CDR1 reads LNHDA; CDR2 reads SQIVND (reference sequence). The germline V and J ends were trimmed by 2 bases and 0 bases, with 10 bases remaining between them. The length of the CDR3 is 16 residues. In DNA, the CDR3 is TGTGCCAGTAGTATACCGCGACAGGCAACTAATGAAAAACTGTTTTTT. This sequence encodes CASSIPRQATNEKLFF.

The chain carries TRBV2 and TRBJ1-5, with D uncertain. Germline V CDR1 and CDR2: SNHLY, FYNNEI. V lost 5 bases and J lost 0, with 17 bases in between. CDR3 length: 17 residues. As DNA, the CDR3 is TGTGCCAGCAGTCAACTACCTACAGCGGGTAGCAATCAGCCCCAGCATTTT. This translates into CASSQLPTAGSNQPQHF. The full variable domain, its missing parts supplied by reference TRBV2 and TRBJ1-5, is EPEVTQTPSHQVTQMGQEVILRCVPISNHLYFYWYRQILGQKVEFLVSFYNNEISEKSEIFDDQFSVERPDGSNFTLKIRSTKLEDSAMYFCASSQLPTAGSNQPQHFGDGTRLSIL.

This clone was detected only once. The V and J genes are TRBV9 and TRBJ2-7; 8 bases align to TRBD2. V lost 3 bases, J lost 0 bases, and 2 bases stayed unmatched. Germline V gene lookup returns CDR1 SGDLS and CDR2 YYNGEE. The CDR3 sequence is 14 residues long. The CDR3 nucleotides are TGTGCCAGCAGCGGGACTAGCTCCTCCTACGAGCAGTACTTC. The encoded protein is CASSGTSSSYEQYF.

The V and J genes are TRBV6-5 and TRBJ1-1, with D hard to call. Per germline, CDR1 MNHEY and CDR2 SVGAGI. Trimming shortened V by 4 bases and J by 6 bases, and 12 bases separated the two germline ends. The CDR3 contains 13 residues. The chain's CDR3 is CASSSPGEPEAFF. The DNA for the CDR3 is TGTGCCAGCAGTTCGCCCGGTGAGCCTGAAGCTTTCTTT.

The rearrangement links TRBV18 to TRBJ1-3; perhaps TRBD1 as D (5 bases). Germline V CDR1 and CDR2: KGHSH, LQKENI. The CDR3 is 17 residues long. The V end was cut by 3 bases, the J end by 5 bases, with 20 bases between. In DNA, the CDR3 is TGTGCCAGCTCACCCCTCGGGCGCGGGGCGCGAAGAAACACCATATATTTT. Its translation: CASSPLGRGARRNTIYF.

V is TRBV10-3 and J is TRBJ2-7; TRBD1 aligns across 7 bases. This CDR3 has 13 amino acids. The germline gives CDR1 ENHRY, CDR2 SYGVKD. V lost 10 bases to trimming and J lost 0 bases; unmatched junction nucleotides: 6. The CDR3 region has the DNA TGTGCCACCGTTGGGACAGCCTCCTACGAGCAGTACTTC. Translated: CATVGTASYEQYF.

DNA of the CDR3: TGTGCCAGCAGCTTCGGGACACCTCATGAGGCCCGAATGCAGTACTTC. It is translated as CASSFGTPHEARMQYF. The V gene is TRBV13, the J gene TRBJ2-7; possible D gene TRBD1, 6 bases. V gave up 3 bases and J gave up 9 bases, with 24 bases separating them. The CDR3 has 16 amino acids. In germline, CDR1 is PRHDT, CDR2 FYEKMQ (reference sequence).

CDR3 in DNA: TGTGCCAGCAGTTTAGTACAGTCCAATGAGCAGTTCTTC. It codes for CASSLVQSNEQFF. V usage is TRBV12-3 or TRBV12-4 and J usage is TRBJ2-1; D is unclear. The CDR3 runs 13 residues. Deletions cut 1 base from V and 6 bases from J, with 7 bases between.

The rearrangement links TRBV5-1 to TRBJ1-6; 11 bases agree with TRBD1. Germline CDR1 is SGHRS and CDR2 is YFSETQ. This CDR3 has 17 residues. After removal of 4 bases from V and 10 bases from J, the junction contained 13 bases not matched to a gene. The CDR3 loop is CASSRQDGTGGGSPLHF. CDR3 nucleotides: TGCGCCAGCAGCCGACAAGATGGGACAGGGGGAGGCTCACCCCTCCACTTT.

Only a few counts were recorded for this clone. The chain couples TRBV6-5 to TRBJ1-1; possibly TRBD1 for D (6 bases). The V gene lost 6 bases and the J gene lost 3 bases, with 11 bases spanning the gap. Per germline, CDR1 MNHEY and CDR2 SVGAGI. The CDR3 is made up of 13 amino acids. CDR3 protein: CASRRDTYTEAFF. DNA of the CDR3: TGTGCCAGCAGGAGGGACACCTACACTGAAGCTTTCTTT.

V and J are TRBV19 and TRBJ2-1; D is possibly TRBD1 (5 bases). V lost 5 bases and J lost 4, with 9 bases in between. This CDR3 is 13 amino acids long. The germline CDR1 and CDR2 sequences are LNHDA and SQIVND (reference sequence). CDR3 sequence: CASSPGQYNEQFF. The CDR3 bases are TGTGCCAGTAGTCCAGGACAATACAATGAGCAGTTCTTC.

DNA of the CDR3: TGTGCCAGCAGCTTAGAGGGCAGCGGGGTCACAGATACGCAGTATTTT. Amino acids: CASSLEGSGVTDTQYF. This sequence joins TRBV7-2 and TRBJ2-3, with 7 bases matching TRBD2. Per germline, CDR1 SGHTA and CDR2 FQGNSA. This CDR3 has 16 residues. Trimming took 1 base from V and 2 from J; bases not matched to a gene: 6.

The chain employs TRBV7-9 and TRBJ1-2; 9 bases map to TRBD1. CDR3 length: 16 residues. CDR1 SEHNR and CDR2 FQNEAQ come from the germline V gene (reference sequence). V lost 5 bases to trimming and J lost 2 bases; unmatched junction nucleotides: 9. This chain's CDR3 is CASSGQGPEVNYGYTF. Here the CDR3 DNA reads TGTGCCAGCAGCGGACAGGGGCCAGAAGTGAACTATGGCTACACCTTC.

This chain connects TRBV11-2 to TRBJ2-3, with D possibly TRBD1 on 5 matching bases. The CDR3 consists of 13 residues. The germline CDR1 and CDR2 sequences are SGHAT and FQNNGV. The V and J ends lost 5 bases and 7 bases respectively, with 13 bases between them. The CDR3 sequence is CASSPPDTHTQYF. Here the CDR3 DNA reads TGTGCCAGCAGCCCACCGGACACTCATACGCAGTATTTT. Filled out from reference TRBV11-2 and TRBJ2-3, the complete variable domain reads EAGVAQSPRYKIIEKRQSVAFWCNPISGHATLYWYQQILGQGPKLLIQFQNNGVVDDSQLPKDRFSAERLKGVDSTLKIQPAKLEDSAVYLCASSPPDTHTQYFGPGTRLTVL.